This TCR beta chain originates from a study of blood T cell repertoires in COVID-19 (dated by TCRdb to the early 2020s). With respect to the entire study: Samples covering the acute and convalescent phases of COVID-19 were provided by collaborators in the United States, Italy and Spain. The material from the prospective study consisted of cDNA or gDNA derived from T cells, B-cell-depleted T cells, or PBMCs. Deeply sampled blood TCRbeta repertoires from subjects exposed to, actively infected with, or recovered from COVID-19 were included in the dataset. The repertoires were released in a freely available public database meant as a resource for research on the immune response to SARS-CoV-2. The samples were drawn from the first 160 participants of the ongoing ImmuneRACE study and from about 1,200 subjects provided by 6 global collaborators. The sample metadata nearly always contained a de-identified subject ID, COVID-19 status, age in years and sex. Where available, HLA class I and class II types were obtained from metadata supplied by the sample provider rather than from assay-based typing.

Study-level results and caveats: The amount of clinical and demographic metadata varied by source and participant and was provided uncurated.

In this sample, this clone turned up once. No antigen is known for it. No much larger clone exists at a distance of one base, and base qualities are not known. From the germline V gene (reference sequence), CDR1 is LNHNV and CDR2 is YYDKDF. Germline trimming amounts to 1 base on V and 1 base on J, with 3 as the count of junction bases outside the gene matches. The CDR3 runs 16 residues from the cysteine to the phenylalanine. Kept here is only the CDR3 DNA, which spans 48 bases and is read in frame from base 1. TCRbeta CDR3 regions were amplified from genomic DNA by means of the immunoSEQ Assay, a bias-controlled multiplex PCR. Under the source paper's analysis protocol: Nucleated cell counts per sample were estimated from amplification of reference gene primers within the assay. Sequence reads were collapsed and filtered to measure the absolute abundance of every unique TCRbeta CDR3 rearrangement. For each sample, productive Simpson clonality was calculated by taking the square root of Simpson's diversity index across productive rearrangements. This is the immuneACCESS table as TCRdb keeps it, with only in-frame sequences that have V and J called. A part of the clones is gone; compared with another copy, unresolved V genes explain less than half, and the rest is unexplained. V and J calls and clone size come straight from that table; D and trimming were deduced from the DNA. Present in this sample are a few hundred thousand clones, just over 85% of which were seen just once. The ten largest clones capture roughly 1.4% of the sample.

Whole blood was collected in K2EDTA tubes by collaborating institutions according to the institutions' own protocols. For TCRbeta analysis, collaborators shipped samples as frozen whole blood, isolated PBMCs, or DNA extracted from either of those sample types. Recombination connected TRBV15 to TRBJ1-4, with 7 bases aligning to TRBD1. The specimen sequenced was peripheral blood. This clonotype originated in a man older than 75 with acute or convalescent COVID-19. This receptor has the CDR3 CATSRVRQGTNEKLFF. The DNA is as follows: TGTGCCACCAGCAGAGTACGACAGGGAACTAATGAAAAACTGTTTTTT.